The following is a T cell receptor (beta chain) sequence with its context. No antigen is known for it. Primers for the PCR totalled 60 Vbeta and 13 Jbeta. Using immunoSEQ multiplex PCR, the repertoire was profiled, and TCRdb retains in-frame clones only, with some absent. Of roughly 200,000 clones in the sample, around 90% were seen once. This record comes from a study of cytomegalovirus exposure and HLA in healthy donors. Whole-study findings and limits: A later examination showed that TCR association rates differed by HLA locus, with DRB1 most and HLA-C fewest.

Sequencing was carried out using PBMCs. This TCR was sampled from a boy aged 2 to 10 in good health and CMV-seronegative.

CDR3 amino acids: CASSQDSRGETQYF. The CDR3 region has the DNA TGTGCCAGCAGCCAAGATTCAAGGGGAGAGACCCAGTACTTC. The chain has TRBV14 and TRBJ2-5; D perhaps matches TRBD1 (5 bases). This CDR3 region has 14 residues. The V gene's germline CDR1 is SGHDN and CDR2 FVKESK. Trimming took 0 bases from V and 4 from J, leaving 9 bases between them.